This T cell receptor (beta chain) was obtained from a study of shared clonotypes between healthy human individuals. The study separated CD4+ cells into CD45RA+ naive and CD45RA-negative memory subsets. Of note for this clone: Its antigen remains unidentified. Other DNA variants within this sample encode the same CDR3.

Study-level findings and limits: Clonotype sharing across donors was expected to vary with sequencing depth. Represented genetic and exposure-history diversity was restricted by having few donors.

The germline CDR1 and CDR2 sequences are MNHEY and SMNVEV (reference sequence). This CDR3 comprises 15 residues. V was trimmed by 3 bases and J by 2 bases, leaving 8 bases between them. Measured with immunoSEQ multiplex PCR; TCRdb has only the in-frame clones, and not every one. Among 2.3 million or so clones listed, more than 80% were seen once. This sequence was found in a man younger than 30 in good health. Some clones in this sample may be carry-over from other donors' samples. The chain uses TRBV27 and TRBJ2-6; TRBD1 or TRBD2 may be the D gene (5 bases each). The sequenced sample was naive CD4+ T cells from PBMCs. Specified subset: CD45RA+ positively selected. The CDR3 nucleotides are TGTGCCAGCAGTTTGTGGGGGACTGGGGCCAACGTCCTGACTTTC. This gives the protein CASSLWGTGANVLTF.